Listed below are T cell receptor beta chains from one sample, sequenced in a study of radiotherapy plus CTLA-4 blockade in lung cancer. Sequencing used immunoSEQ multiplex PCR; TCRdb keeps in-frame clones, though not all of them. The sample holds 40,000 to 55,000 clones; about 88% are singletons and the top ten take about a sixth. The sample was peripheral blood, taken from a patient treated with radiotherapy plus ipilimumab. These TCRs come from a human donor with non-small cell lung cancer that progressed on radiotherapy plus ipilimumab. Some clones in this sample may be carry-over from other donors' samples. CDR3s include the opening cysteine and the closing phenylalanine or tryptophan. Fields, in order: J gene, V gene, D gene, CDR3 protein, CDR3 DNA. D genes are given only for firm matches.

>TRBJ2-2|TRBV7-2|TRBD1
CASSLRTGNVWNTGELFF
TGTGCCAGCAGCTTAAGGACAGGGAATGTTTGGAACACCGGGGAGCTGTTTTTT
>TRBJ2-5|TRBV29-1|TRBD2
CSVTAGGPGETQYF
TGCAGCGTGACCGCGGGAGGGCCTGGAGAGACCCAGTACTTC
>TRBJ2-1|TRBV7-9|TRBD2
CASSPPGTSLNEQFF
TGTGCCAGCAGCCCCCCCGGGACTAGTCTCAATGAGCAGTTCTTC
>TRBJ2-5|TRBV6-5|TRBD1
CASSNRGLETQYF
TGTGCCAGCTCAAACAGGGGCCTAGAGACCCAGTACTTC
>TRBJ1-5|TRBV29-1|TRBD1
CSVGGQGRQPQHF
TGCAGCGTTGGGGGACAGGGACGTCAGCCCCAGCATTTT
>TRBJ2-7|TRBV4-1|TRBD2
CASSQEPGGRAYEQYF
TGCGCCAGCAGCCAAGAACCCGGCGGGAGGGCCTACGAGCAGTACTTC
>TRBJ2-3|TRBV5-1|NA
CASSPKWGADTQYF
TGCGCCAGCAGCCCCAAATGGGGAGCAGATACGCAGTATTTT
>TRBJ2-3|TRBV19|NA
CASSPTRTSTDTQYF
TGTGCCAGTAGTCCGACGCGGACAAGCACAGATACGCAGTATTTT
>TRBJ2-2|TRBV5-4|TRBD1
CASSPWTGFNTGELFF
TGTGCCAGCAGCCCGTGGACAGGGTTCAACACCGGGGAGCTGTTTTTT
>TRBJ2-7|TRBV5-5|TRBD2
CASSLEFSGSYEQYF
TGTGCCAGCAGCTTGGAGTTTAGCGGGAGCTACGAGCAGTACTTC
>TRBJ2-7|TRBV5-1|TRBD2
CASSLALREGLYEQYF
TGCGCCAGCAGCTTGGCTCTCCGGGAGGGCCTATACGAGCAGTACTTC
>TRBJ1-5|TRBV7-8|TRBD1
CASSFLRDRGPTQPQHF
TGTGCCAGCAGCTTTCTCCGGGACAGGGGTCCAACTCAGCCCCAGCATTTT